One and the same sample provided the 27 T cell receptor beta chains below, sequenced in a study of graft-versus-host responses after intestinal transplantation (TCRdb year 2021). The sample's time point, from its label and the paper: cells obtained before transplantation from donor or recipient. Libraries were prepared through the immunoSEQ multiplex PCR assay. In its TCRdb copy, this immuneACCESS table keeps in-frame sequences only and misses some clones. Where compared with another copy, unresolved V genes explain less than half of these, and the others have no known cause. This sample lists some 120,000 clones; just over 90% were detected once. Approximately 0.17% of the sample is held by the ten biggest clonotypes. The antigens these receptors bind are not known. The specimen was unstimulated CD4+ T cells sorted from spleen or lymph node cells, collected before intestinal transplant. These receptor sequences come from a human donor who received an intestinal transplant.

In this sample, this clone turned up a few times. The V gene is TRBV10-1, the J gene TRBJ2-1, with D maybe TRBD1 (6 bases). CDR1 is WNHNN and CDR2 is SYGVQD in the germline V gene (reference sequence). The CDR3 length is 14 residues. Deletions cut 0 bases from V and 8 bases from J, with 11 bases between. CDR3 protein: CASSESTGVDEQFF. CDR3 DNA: TGCGCCAGCAGTGAGTCGACAGGAGTCGATGAGCAGTTCTTC.

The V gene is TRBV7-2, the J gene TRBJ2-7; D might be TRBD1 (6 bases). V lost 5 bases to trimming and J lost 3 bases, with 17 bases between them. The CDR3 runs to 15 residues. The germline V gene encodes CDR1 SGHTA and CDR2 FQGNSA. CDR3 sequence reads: CASSPLPTGYYEQYF. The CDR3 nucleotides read TGTGCCAGCAGCCCTCTACCCACAGGGTACTACGAGCAGTACTTC.

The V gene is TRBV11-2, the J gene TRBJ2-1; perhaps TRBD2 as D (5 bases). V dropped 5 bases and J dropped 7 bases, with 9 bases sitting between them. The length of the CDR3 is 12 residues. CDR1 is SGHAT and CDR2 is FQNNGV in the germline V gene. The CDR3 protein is CASSRRGNEQFF. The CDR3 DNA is TGTGCCAGCAGCCGTCGAGGGAATGAGCAGTTCTTC. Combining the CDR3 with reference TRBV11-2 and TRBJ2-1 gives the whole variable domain EAGVAQSPRYKIIEKRQSVAFWCNPISGHATLYWYQQILGQGPKLLIQFQNNGVVDDSQLPKDRFSAERLKGVDSTLKIQPAKLEDSAVYLCASSRRGNEQFFGPGTRLTVL.

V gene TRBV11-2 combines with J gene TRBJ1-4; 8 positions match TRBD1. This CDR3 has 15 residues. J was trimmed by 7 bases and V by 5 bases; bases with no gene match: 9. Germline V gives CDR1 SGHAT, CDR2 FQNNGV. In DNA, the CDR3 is TGTGCCAGCAGCCCGAGGACAGGGTTTGGTGAAAAACTGTTTTTT. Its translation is CASSPRTGFGEKLFF.

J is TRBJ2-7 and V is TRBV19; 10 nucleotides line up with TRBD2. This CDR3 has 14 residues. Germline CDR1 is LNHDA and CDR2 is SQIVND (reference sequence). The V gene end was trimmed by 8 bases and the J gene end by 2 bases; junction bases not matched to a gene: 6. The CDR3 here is CASATSGVPYEQYF. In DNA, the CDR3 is TGTGCCAGTGCCACTAGCGGGGTCCCCTACGAGCAGTACTTC.

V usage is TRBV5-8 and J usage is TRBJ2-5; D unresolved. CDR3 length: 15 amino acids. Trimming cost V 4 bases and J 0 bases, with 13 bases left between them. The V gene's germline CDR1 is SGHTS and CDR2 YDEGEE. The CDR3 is CASSPNTGYQETQYF. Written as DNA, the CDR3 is TGTGCCAGCAGCCCCAATACGGGTTACCAAGAGACCCAGTACTTC.

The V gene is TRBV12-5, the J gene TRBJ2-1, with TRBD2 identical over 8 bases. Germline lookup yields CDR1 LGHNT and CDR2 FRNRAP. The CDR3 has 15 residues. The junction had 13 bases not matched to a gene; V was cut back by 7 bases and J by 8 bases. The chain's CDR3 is CASATGGRMLHEQFF. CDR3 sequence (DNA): TGTGCTAGTGCGACGGGGGGGCGGATGCTCCATGAGCAGTTCTTC.

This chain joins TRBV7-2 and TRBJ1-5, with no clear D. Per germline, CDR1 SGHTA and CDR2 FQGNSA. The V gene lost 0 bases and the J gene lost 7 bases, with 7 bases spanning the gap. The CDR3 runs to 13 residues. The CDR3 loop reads CASSLAVLQPQHF. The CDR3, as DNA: TGTGCCAGCAGCTTAGCCGTTTTACAGCCCCAGCATTTT. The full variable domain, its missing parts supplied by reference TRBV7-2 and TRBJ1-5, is GAGVSQSPSNKVTEKGKDVELRCDPISGHTALYWYRQSLGQGLEFLIYFQGNSAPDKSGLPSDRFSAERTGGSVSTLTIQRTQQEDSAVYLCASSLAVLQPQHFGDGTRLSIL.

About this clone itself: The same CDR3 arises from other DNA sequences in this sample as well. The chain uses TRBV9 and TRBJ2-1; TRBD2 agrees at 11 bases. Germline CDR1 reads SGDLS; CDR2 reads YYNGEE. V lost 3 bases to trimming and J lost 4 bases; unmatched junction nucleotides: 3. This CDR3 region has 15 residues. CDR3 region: CASSGLAGGYNEQFF. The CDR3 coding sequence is TGTGCCAGCAGCGGTTTAGCGGGAGGGTACAATGAGCAGTTCTTC.

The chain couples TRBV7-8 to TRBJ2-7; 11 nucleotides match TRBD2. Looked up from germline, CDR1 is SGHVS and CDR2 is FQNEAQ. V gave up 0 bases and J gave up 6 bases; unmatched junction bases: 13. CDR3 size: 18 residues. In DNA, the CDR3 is TGTGCCAGCAGCTTAGCGCAGGCGGAGACTAGCGGGATCACCGAGCAGTACTTC. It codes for CASSLAQAETSGITEQYF.

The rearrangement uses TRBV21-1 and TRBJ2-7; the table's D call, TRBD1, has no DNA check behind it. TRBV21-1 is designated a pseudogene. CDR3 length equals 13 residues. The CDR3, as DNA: TGTGCCAGCAGCAAAGATGGCCCCTACGAGCAGTACTTC. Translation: CASSKDGPYEQYF.

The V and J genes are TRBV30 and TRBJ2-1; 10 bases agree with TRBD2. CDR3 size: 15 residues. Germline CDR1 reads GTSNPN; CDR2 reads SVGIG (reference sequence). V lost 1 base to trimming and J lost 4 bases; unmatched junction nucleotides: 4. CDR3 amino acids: CAWSAGTSEYNEQFF. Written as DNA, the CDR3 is TGTGCCTGGAGTGCCGGGACTAGCGAGTACAATGAGCAGTTCTTC.

CDR3 DNA: TGTGCCAGCAGACCGGCGGGACTCCAACGCAATGAGCAGTTCTTC. It translates to CASRPAGLQRNEQFF. The rearrangement links TRBV7-2 to TRBJ2-1; D is perhaps TRBD2 (6 bases). The length of the CDR3 is 15 residues. The V gene lost 6 bases and the J gene lost 6 bases, with 18 bases spanning the gap. Germline CDR1 is SGHTA and CDR2 is FQGNSA.

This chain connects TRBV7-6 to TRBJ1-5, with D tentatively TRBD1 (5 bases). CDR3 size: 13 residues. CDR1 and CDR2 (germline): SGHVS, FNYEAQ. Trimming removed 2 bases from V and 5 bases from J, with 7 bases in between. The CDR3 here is CASSLLGDQPQHF. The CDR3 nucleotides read TGTGCCAGCAGCTTATTAGGGGATCAGCCCCAGCATTTT.

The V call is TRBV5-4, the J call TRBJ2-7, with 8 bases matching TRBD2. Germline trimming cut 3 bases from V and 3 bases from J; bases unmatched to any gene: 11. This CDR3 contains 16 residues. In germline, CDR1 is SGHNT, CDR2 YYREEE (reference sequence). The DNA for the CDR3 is TGTGCCAGCAGCTCAAACCCGGGACTAGGAGGCTACGAGCAGTACTTC. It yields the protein CASSSNPGLGGYEQYF.

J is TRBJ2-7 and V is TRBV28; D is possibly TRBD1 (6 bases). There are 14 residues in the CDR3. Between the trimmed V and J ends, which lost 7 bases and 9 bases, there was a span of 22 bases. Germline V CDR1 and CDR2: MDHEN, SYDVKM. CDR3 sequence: CASTHLKKQGWQYF. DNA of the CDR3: TGTGCCAGCACCCACCTAAAAAAACAGGGATGGCAGTACTTC.

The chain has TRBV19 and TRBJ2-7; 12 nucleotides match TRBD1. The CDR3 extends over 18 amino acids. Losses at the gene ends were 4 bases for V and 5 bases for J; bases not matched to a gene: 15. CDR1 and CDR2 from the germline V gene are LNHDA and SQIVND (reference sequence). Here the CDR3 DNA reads TGTGCCAGTAGTACCTCTTGGGGTACCGGGACAGGGGGCGACGAGCAGTACTTC. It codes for CASSTSWGTGTGGDEQYF.

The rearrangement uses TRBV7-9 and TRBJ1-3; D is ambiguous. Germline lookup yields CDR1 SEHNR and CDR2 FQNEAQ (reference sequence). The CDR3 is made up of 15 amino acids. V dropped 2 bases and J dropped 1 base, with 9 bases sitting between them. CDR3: CASSLLSLSGNTIYF. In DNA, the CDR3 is TGTGCCAGCAGCTTATTATCGTTATCTGGAAACACCATATATTTT.

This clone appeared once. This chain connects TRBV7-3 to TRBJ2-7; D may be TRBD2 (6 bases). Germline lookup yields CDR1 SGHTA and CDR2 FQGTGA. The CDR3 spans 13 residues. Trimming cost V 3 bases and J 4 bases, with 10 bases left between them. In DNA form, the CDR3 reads TGTGCCAGCAGCTTGGGACTGTCTTACGAGCAGTACTTC. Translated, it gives CASSLGLSYEQYF.

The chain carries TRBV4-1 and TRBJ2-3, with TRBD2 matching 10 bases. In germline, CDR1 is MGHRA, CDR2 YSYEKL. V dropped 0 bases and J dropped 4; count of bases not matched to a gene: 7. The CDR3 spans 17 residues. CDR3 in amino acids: CASSQERSSGGADTQYF. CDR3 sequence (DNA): TGCGCCAGCAGCCAAGAAAGATCCAGCGGGGGGGCAGATACGCAGTATTTT.

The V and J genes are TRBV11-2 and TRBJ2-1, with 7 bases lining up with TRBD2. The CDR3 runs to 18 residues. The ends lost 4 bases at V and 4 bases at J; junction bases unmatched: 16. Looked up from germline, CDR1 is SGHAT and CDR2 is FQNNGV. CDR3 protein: CASSSMLVGLPDYNEQFF. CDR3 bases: TGTGCCAGCAGCTCGATGCTTGTGGGACTACCCGATTACAATGAGCAGTTCTTC.

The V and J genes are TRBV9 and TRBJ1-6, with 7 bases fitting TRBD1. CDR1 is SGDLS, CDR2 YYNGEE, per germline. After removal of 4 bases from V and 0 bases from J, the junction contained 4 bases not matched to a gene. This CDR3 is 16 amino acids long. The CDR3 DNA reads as TGTGCCAGCAGCTCGACAGGGAGCTCCTATAATTCACCCCTCCACTTT. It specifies CASSSTGSSYNSPLHF.

DNA of the CDR3: TGTGCCAGCAGCTCCTACAGGGTAGGAAACACCATATATTTT. Protein: CASSSYRVGNTIYF. The chain recombines TRBV7-6 with TRBJ1-3, with D possibly matching TRBD1 (6 bases). There are 14 residues in the CDR3. Per the germline V gene, CDR1 is SGHVS and CDR2 is FNYEAQ. The V gene lost 4 bases and the J gene lost 4 bases, with 11 bases spanning the gap.

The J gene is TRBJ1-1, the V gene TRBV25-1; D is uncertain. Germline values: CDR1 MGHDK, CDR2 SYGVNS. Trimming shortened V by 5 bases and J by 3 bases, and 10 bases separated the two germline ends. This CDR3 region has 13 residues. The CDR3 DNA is TGTGCCAGCAGTCGGACCGGGGACACTGAAGCTTTCTTT. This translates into CASSRTGDTEAFF. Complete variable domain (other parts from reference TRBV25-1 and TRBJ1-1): EADIYQTPRYLVIGTGKKITLECSQTMGHDKMYWYQQDPGMELHLIHYSYGVNSTEKGDLSSESTVSRIRTEHFPLTLESARPSHTSQYLCASSRTGDTEAFFGQGTRLTVV.

The CDR3 loop is CASSVASGSGETQYF. CDR3 nucleotide sequence: TGTGCCAGCAGTGTTGCTAGCGGGAGCGGAGAGACCCAGTACTTC. The chain employs TRBV25-1 and TRBJ2-5; 10 positions agree with TRBD2. The CDR3 runs to 15 residues. Germline V lookup: CDR1 MGHDK, CDR2 SYGVNS. With V trimmed by 4 bases and J by 4 bases, 6 bases remained unmatched.

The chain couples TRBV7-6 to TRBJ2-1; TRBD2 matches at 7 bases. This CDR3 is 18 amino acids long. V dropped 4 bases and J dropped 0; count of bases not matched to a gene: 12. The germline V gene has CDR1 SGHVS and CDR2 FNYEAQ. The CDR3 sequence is CASSSPPWRGYSYNEQFF. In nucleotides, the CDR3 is TGTGCCAGCAGCTCCCCTCCCTGGCGGGGGTACTCCTACAATGAGCAGTTCTTC.

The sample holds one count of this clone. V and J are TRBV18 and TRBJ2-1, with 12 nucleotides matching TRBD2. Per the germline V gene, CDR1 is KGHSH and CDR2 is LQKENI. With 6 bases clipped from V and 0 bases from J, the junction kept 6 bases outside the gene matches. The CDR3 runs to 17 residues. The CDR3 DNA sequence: TGTGCCAGCTCCCCTTGGACTAGCGGGGTCTCCTACAATGAGCAGTTCTTC. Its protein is CASSPWTSGVSYNEQFF.